A selection of T cell receptor beta chains follows, all from one sample in a study of cytomegalovirus exposure and HLA in healthy donors. Generated by immunoSEQ multiplex PCR, the TCRdb table keeps only in-frame clones and is missing some. The table includes 95,000 to 100,000 clones, 76% detected once. Sequencing was performed on PBMCs. These receptor sequences come from a man aged 40-50 years in good health and CMV-seronegative. Each CDR3 is given with its conserved first and last residue. Fields, in order: V gene, clone size, D gene, J gene, CDR3 DNA, CDR3 protein. D genes are given only for firm matches. Size is stated for part of the rows, as once, few or many counts, or as a class when the clone is expanded.

>TRBV5-1|-|TRBD2|TRBJ2-5
TGCGCCAGCAGCCCCTCTGGGTCGGGGGGGAAAGAGACCCAGTACTTC
CASSPSGSGGKETQYF
>TRBV6-5|-|-|TRBJ1-4
TGTGCCAGCAGTTACCGACGGGGGAATGAAAAACTGTTTTTT
CASSYRRGNEKLFF
>TRBV5-1|-|-|TRBJ2-3
TGCGCCAGCAGCTTCTTGGCTAGTTCCACAGATACGCAGTATTTT
CASSFLASSTDTQYF
>TRBV5-1|few|TRBD1|TRBJ2-1
TGCGCCAGCAGCCAACAGGGGACTGAGCAGTTCTTC
CASSQQGTEQFF
>TRBV7-9|-|TRBD1|TRBJ1-6
TGTTCCAGCAGCTTCACCGGGACAGGAGATTATTCACCCCTCCACTTT
CSSSFTGTGDYSPLHF
>TRBV19|once|TRBD2|TRBJ2-1
TGTGCCAGTAGTATACGGACTAGCGGTTACAATGAGCAGTTCTTC
CASSIRTSGYNEQFF
>TRBV4-2|-|TRBD1|TRBJ1-1
TGTGCCAGCAGCCAAGAAAACCCCCGGACAGGGCCAAACACTGAAGCTTTCTTT
CASSQENPRTGPNTEAFF
>TRBV9|-|TRBD1|TRBJ2-1
TGTGCCAGCAGCGTTCGACAGGGTACCTACAATGAGCAGTTCTTC
CASSVRQGTYNEQFF
>TRBV28|-|TRBD1|TRBJ1-4
TGTGCCAGCAGTTTGGGACAGGGGGGGAGAAAACTGTTTTTT
CASSLGQGGRKLFF
>TRBV11-2|-|-|TRBJ1-5
TGTGCCAGCAGCCGCGGGACGGGTAACAATCAGCCCCAGCATTTT
CASSRGTGNNQPQHF
>TRBV13|-|TRBD1|TRBJ1-2
TGTGCCAGCAGCCAGGACAGGGGGTATGGCTACACCTTC
CASSQDRGYGYTF
>TRBV12-5|-|TRBD1|TRBJ2-2
TGTGCTAGTGGTCCCGACAGGGGGGCAACCGGGGAGCTGTTTTTT
CASGPDRGATGELFF
>TRBV18|-|-|TRBJ1-1
TGTGCCAGCTCAGAACAGAGAATGAACACTGAAGCTTTCTTT
CASSEQRMNTEAFF
>TRBV7-9|-|-|TRBJ2-5
TGTTCCAGCACCCCTTACAAGGAGACCCAGTACTTC
CSSTPYKETQYF
>TRBV9|-|TRBD2|TRBJ2-2
TGTGCCAGCAGCGCCGGGACTACGAACACCGGGGAGCTGTTTTTT
CASSAGTTNTGELFF
>TRBV11-2|-|-|TRBJ1-1
TGTGCCAGCAGCCGGACAGTTATGAACACTGAAGCTTTCTTT
CASSRTVMNTEAFF
>TRBV30|-|TRBD1|TRBJ2-7
TGTGCCTGGGACAGGGGCTCCTACGAGCAGTACTTC
CAWDRGSYEQYF
>TRBV5-1|-|TRBD2|TRBJ2-5
TGCGCCAGCAGCTTGGCAGGGACTAGCGGTGGAGAGACCCAGTACTTC
CASSLAGTSGGETQYF
>TRBV29-1|-|TRBD1|TRBJ2-1
TGCAGCTCAACAGGGGGGATCTACAATGAGCAGTTCTTC
CSSTGGIYNEQFF
>TRBV7-9|-|TRBD1|TRBJ2-1
TGTGCCAGCAGCTTATACACAGGGGGTGTAAATGAGCAGTTCTTC
CASSLYTGGVNEQFF
>TRBV19|-|TRBD1|TRBJ2-5
TGTGCCAGTTCAAACGACAGGGGAGAGGAGACCCAGTACTTC
CASSNDRGEETQYF
>TRBV2|-|-|TRBJ2-1
TGTGCCAGCAGTCTTCGGGGTTCGGTTCAGCAGTTCTTC
CASSLRGSVQQFF
>TRBV7-9|-|TRBD1|TRBJ2-7
TGTGCCAGCAGCAGACAGGGGGCTACGTACGAGCAGTACTTC
CASSRQGATYEQYF
>TRBV14|once|TRBD1|TRBJ2-5
TGTGCCAGCAGCTATTGGGACAGGGGGCAAGAGACCCAGTACTTC
CASSYWDRGQETQYF
>TRBV7-3|-|-|TRBJ1-1
TGTGCCAGCAGACGTACAGCGAACACTGAAGCTTTCTTT
CASRRTANTEAFF
>TRBV6-5|few|-|TRBJ2-5
TGTGCCAGCACAACATCCCTGGAGACCCAGTACTTC
CASTTSLETQYF
>TRBV28|-|TRBD2|TRBJ2-5
TGTGCCAGCAAACGCGGGGGAGAGACCCAGTACTTC
CASKRGGETQYF
>TRBV4-1|-|TRBD1|TRBJ1-5
TGCGCCAGCAGCCAAGACGGACAGGGGTATCAGCCCCAGCATTTT
CASSQDGQGYQPQHF
>TRBV7-6|-|-|TRBJ2-1
TGTGCCAGCAGCTTAGGAGGAGTAGGGGATGAGCAGTTCTTC
CASSLGGVGDEQFF
>TRBV6-5|once|TRBD2|TRBJ2-5
TGTGCCAGCAGGCGGGGGGAATCCCAAGAGACCCAGTACTTC
CASRRGESQETQYF
>TRBV5-6|-|TRBD1|TRBJ2-2
TGTGCCAGCAGCTTGGCACAGGGGAGTGCCGGGGAGCTGTTTTTT
CASSLAQGSAGELFF
>TRBV7-3|-|-|TRBJ2-2
TGTGCCAGCAGCCCCCCAGCAAGAGGAACCGGGGAGCTGTTTTTT
CASSPPARGTGELFF
>TRBV7-2|-|TRBD1|TRBJ2-2
TGTGCCAGCAGCCTGAGACAGGGGGCGGGCACCGGGGAGCTGTTTTTT
CASSLRQGAGTGELFF
>TRBV7-6|-|-|TRBJ1-4
TGTGCCAGCAGCCCCACAACTAATGAAAAACTGTTTTTT
CASSPTTNEKLFF
>TRBV11-2|-|-|TRBJ2-7
TGTGCCAGCAGCCCTTTAAATCGGCAGGGCTCCTACGAGCAGTACTTC
CASSPLNRQGSYEQYF
>TRBV28|-|-|TRBJ1-4
TGTGCCAGCAGTCCAGGGCAAAATGAAAAACTGTTTTTT
CASSPGQNEKLFF
>TRBV11-3|-|TRBD1|TRBJ1-1
TGTGCCAGCAGCTTATTTGGACAGGGGGCTGAAGCTTTCTTT
CASSLFGQGAEAFF
>TRBV7-3|-|-|TRBJ2-1
TGTGCCAGCAGCTTAGGGGCGGGGGCTTACTACAATGAGCAGTTCTTC
CASSLGAGAYYNEQFF
>TRBV4-2|-|TRBD1|TRBJ1-2
TGTGCCAGCAGCCAAGGTCGGTCTACAGGGGGCTCCTATGGCTACACCTTC
CASSQGRSTGGSYGYTF
>TRBV14|-|-|TRBJ2-2
TGTGCCAGCAGCCAATTCACCGAGGCCGGGGAGCTGTTTTTT
CASSQFTEAGELFF
>TRBV5-1|-|TRBD2|TRBJ2-1
TGCGCCAGCAGCCCTATAGCGGGGGGTACCTACAATGAGCAGTTCTTC
CASSPIAGGTYNEQFF
>TRBV19|-|TRBD1|TRBJ1-2
TGTGCCAGTACCCCGGGACAGACATCTAACTATGGCTACACCTTC
CASTPGQTSNYGYTF
>TRBV7-2|-|-|TRBJ1-1
TGTGCCAGCAGCACGCGGACGGGGTTGAACACTGAAGCTTTCTTT
CASSTRTGLNTEAFF
>TRBV10-3|-|TRBD1|TRBJ1-2
TGTGCCATCAGCGGTACAGGGGATAATGGCTACACCTTC
CAISGTGDNGYTF
>TRBV5-8|few|TRBD1|TRBJ2-7
TGTGCCAGCAGCTTACCGGGACAGATCTACGAGCAGTACTTC
CASSLPGQIYEQYF
>TRBV7-9|-|-|TRBJ1-6
TGTGCCAGCAGCTTAGTGGCAGTCAATTCACCCCTCCACTTT
CASSLVAVNSPLHF
>TRBV10-2|-|TRBD2|TRBJ2-2
TGCGCCAGCAGGACTAGCGGAACGAACACCGGGGAGCTGTTTTTT
CASRTSGTNTGELFF
>TRBV18|-|TRBD1|TRBJ1-5
TGTGCCAGCCGCACTACAGGGGGCAATCAGCCCCAGCATTTT
CASRTTGGNQPQHF
>TRBV6-1|few|TRBD2|TRBJ2-3
TGTGCCAGCAGAGGGACTAGCGGGGAGTTCGAGTATTTT
CASRGTSGEFEYF
>TRBV7-9|-|TRBD2|TRBJ2-5
TGTGCCAGCAGCCCAGGGACTAGCGGGGGGGCGGGGGAGACCCAGTACTTC
CASSPGTSGGAGETQYF
>TRBV7-3|-|-|TRBJ1-3
TGTGCCAGCAGCTTCCAGATCGAATCTGGAAACACCATATATTTT
CASSFQIESGNTIYF
>TRBV6-5|few|-|TRBJ2-7
TGTGCCAGCAGTTCCCCGGAGACGGGGACCTACGAGCAGTACTTC
CASSSPETGTYEQYF
>TRBV5-1|-|TRBD1|TRBJ2-5
TGCGCCAGCAGCCCCGGACAGGGTAGAGAGACCCAGTACTTC
CASSPGQGRETQYF